What follows are 24 T cell receptor beta chains derived from one specimen sequenced in a study of identical twins. TCRdb fed the 5' RACE reads into MiXCR, producing one record per CDR3 protein. The table shows 350,000 to 600,000 distinct CDR3 sequences, with 14% occurring only once. This same sample was also part of a study on yellow fever vaccine responses in identical twins.

What was sequenced was CD4+ T cells sorted from blood. The receptors originated from a woman between 18 and 29 years old in good health.

The sample holds many counts of this clonotype. The chain links TRBV5-1 to TRBJ2-3; D not resolved. V lost 4 bases and J 0 bases, leaving 6 bases between the germline ends. The CDR3 runs to 13 residues. Per germline, CDR1 SGHRS and CDR2 YFSETQ. This CDR3 is CASSKTSTDTQYF. For the CDR3, the DNA is TGCGCCAGCAGCAAGACTAGCACAGATACGCAGTATTTT.

The chain couples TRBV20-1 to TRBJ2-2, with D possibly TRBD1 on 6 matching bases. The germline gives CDR1 DFQATT, CDR2 SNEGSKA (reference sequence). Deletions cut 6 bases from V and 5 bases from J, with 7 bases between. This CDR3 has 11 residues. For the CDR3, the DNA is TGCAGTGCCCAGGGGACCGGGGAGCTGTTTTTT. Its translation: CSAQGTGELFF.

This chain connects TRBV6-1 to TRBJ2-5; 8 bases fit TRBD1. V trimming: 6 bases; J trimming: 7 bases; junction bases outside the gene matches: 7. Germline V lookup: CDR1 MNHNS, CDR2 SASEGT. This CDR3 spans 13 amino acids. The CDR3 sequence is CASSWTGRGTQYF. The CDR3 DNA is TGTGCCAGCAGCTGGACAGGGCGGGGGACCCAGTACTTC.

This clonotype was counted only a few times. The CDR3 loop reads CASSFSRQGAHEQYF. DNA for the CDR3: TGTGCCAGCAGTTTTTCGAGACAGGGTGCACACGAGCAGTACTTC. This rearrangement joins TRBV28 to TRBJ2-7, with 7 bases fitting TRBD1. CDR3 length: 15 residues. The trim removed 3 bases at V and 5 bases at J, leaving 10 bases unmatched. Germline CDR1 MDHEN, CDR2 SYDVKM.

This clonotype was counted between two and nine times. The J gene is TRBJ1-1, the V gene TRBV7-9, with no clear D. V was shortened by 5 bases and J by 4 bases, with 14 bases between the two germline ends. CDR3 length: 14 amino acids. Per germline, CDR1 SEHNR and CDR2 FQNEAQ (reference sequence). The CDR3 DNA sequence: TGTGCCAGCAGCGCCCCTCGGGCCAGCACTGAAGCTTTCTTT. This sequence encodes CASSAPRASTEAFF.

The V and J genes are TRBV20-1 and TRBJ2-3; no clear D gene. The CDR3 consists of 12 residues. The V gene lost 2 bases and the J gene lost 1 base, with 4 bases spanning the gap. Germline V gene sequence: CDR1 DFQATT, CDR2 SNEGSKA (reference sequence). CDR3 DNA sequence: TGCAGTGCTAGACAGCGCACAGATACGCAGTATTTT. Translating gives CSARQRTDTQYF.

The V call is TRBV2, the J call TRBJ2-7, with 8 bases aligning to TRBD2. CDR1 and CDR2 from the germline V gene are SNHLY and FYNNEI. The CDR3 totals 12 residues. V trimming: 0 bases; J trimming: 12 bases; junction bases outside the gene matches: 4. CDR3 nucleotides: TGTGCCAGCAGTGAAGCGCAGCGGGAGTGGTACTTC. It specifies CASSEAQREWYF.

The V and J genes are TRBV27 and TRBJ2-5; 11 bases are shared with TRBD1. In germline, CDR1 is MNHEY, CDR2 SMNVEV (reference sequence). After removal of 5 bases from V and 4 bases from J, the junction contained 6 bases not matched to a gene. CDR3 size: 15 residues. The CDR3 region is CASSPGQGARETQYF. DNA of the CDR3: TGTGCCAGCAGTCCCGGACAGGGGGCTCGAGAGACCCAGTACTTC.

Only a few counts were recorded for this clonotype. The rearrangement joins TRBV2 to TRBJ2-1, with 9 bases matching TRBD2. The trim removed 6 bases at V and 4 bases at J, leaving 7 bases unmatched. Germline V CDR1 and CDR2: SNHLY, FYNNEI. CDR3 size: 15 residues. The CDR3 here is CASSTLAGQYNEQFF. Here the CDR3 DNA reads TGTGCCAGCAGCACCCTAGCGGGGCAGTACAATGAGCAGTTCTTC.

This clonotype was counted many times. The chain joins TRBV5-1 to TRBJ2-1, with 9 nucleotides matching TRBD2. Trimming at V came to 0 bases and at J to 0 bases, leaving 1 base not matched to a gene. The CDR3 spans 16 residues. Germline CDR1 and CDR2: SGHRS and YFSETQ. CDR3 loop: CASSLGGLASYNEQFF. CDR3 nucleotides: TGCGCCAGCAGCTTGGGGGGACTAGCCTCCTACAATGAGCAGTTCTTC.

This chain links TRBV5-1 with TRBJ2-2; D could derive from TRBD1 or TRBD2 (5 bases each). V was trimmed by 0 bases and J by 4 bases, leaving 16 bases between them. This CDR3 is built from 17 residues. Germline values: CDR1 SGHRS, CDR2 YFSETQ. The CDR3 sequence: CASSLAVRGRGTGELFF. The CDR3 nucleotides read TGCGCCAGCAGCTTGGCGGTGAGGGGAAGAGGCACCGGGGAGCTGTTTTTT.

This clonotype was counted between two and nine times. The CDR3 reads CASSLEQGTQYF. The CDR3 DNA follows: TGTGCCAGCAGCTTAGAGCAGGGGACCCAGTACTTC. The chain uses TRBV7-9 and TRBJ2-5; a weak D match, TRBD1 (5 bases). The V end was cut by 1 base, the J end by 7 bases, with 7 bases between. CDR3 length: 12 amino acids. CDR1 is SEHNR and CDR2 is FQNEAQ in the germline V gene (reference sequence). The entire variable domain, with the rest obtained from reference TRBV7-9 and TRBJ2-5, is as follows: DTGVSQNPRHKITKRGQNVTFRCDPISEHNRLYWYRQTLGQGPEFLTYFQNEAQLEKSRLLSDRFSAERPKGSFSTLEIQRTEQGDSAMYLCASSLEQGTQYFGPGTRLLVL.

The chain couples TRBV27 to TRBJ2-1, with TRBD2 matching 13 bases. CDR1 is MNHEY, CDR2 SMNVEV, per germline (reference sequence). V lost 5 bases to trimming and J lost 5 bases; unmatched junction nucleotides: 9. The CDR3 contains 17 residues. This CDR3 reads CASSPRLAGGLNNEQFF. CDR3 nucleotides: TGTGCCAGCAGTCCCAGACTAGCGGGGGGCCTAAACAATGAGCAGTTCTTC.

CDR3 nucleotide sequence: TGCAGCGTTAAAAGCGGGAGTTACGAGCAGTACTTC. This gives the protein CSVKSGSYEQYF. The J gene is TRBJ2-7, the V gene TRBV29-1; 8 positions agree with TRBD2. Germline-derived CDR1 and CDR2 are SQVTM and ANQGSEA. Trimming took 5 bases from V and 4 from J; bases not matched to a gene: 4. The CDR3 sequence is 12 residues long.

This clonotype was detected a few times. The chain is built from TRBV7-9 and TRBJ1-5; TRBD1 matches 8 bases. V trimming: 2 bases; J trimming: 5 bases; junction bases outside the gene matches: 2. This CDR3 has 14 amino acids. Per germline, CDR1 SEHNR and CDR2 FQNEAQ (reference sequence). CDR3 residues: CASSLQGADQPQHF. The CDR3, as DNA: TGTGCCAGCAGCTTACAGGGGGCGGATCAGCCCCAGCATTTT.

The chain joins TRBV20-1 to TRBJ2-2, with 10 nucleotides matching TRBD1. J lost 5 bases, V lost 5 bases, and 8 bases had no gene match. The length of the CDR3 is 15 residues. The germline V gene encodes CDR1 DFQATT and CDR2 SNEGSKA (reference sequence). CDR3 sequence (DNA): TGCAGTGCTTACCGACAGGGGGCTAATACCGGGGAGCTGTTTTTT. Translated, it gives CSAYRQGANTGELFF.

This clonotype appeared once. The junction differs from germline at one of its ends, possibly a read error. V and J are TRBV6-2 or TRBV6-3 and TRBJ2-7, with 7 positions matching TRBD2. The CDR3 is 11 amino acids. The V gene's germline CDR1 is MNHEY and CDR2 SVGEGT. CDR3 amino acids: CTSSLAAEQYF. The CDR3 DNA reads as TGTACCAGCAGTCTAGCGGCCGAGCAGTACTTC.

This clonotype appeared many times. V and J are TRBV12-3 or TRBV12-4 and TRBJ2-4, with 10 bases that match TRBD1. The CDR3 is made up of 13 amino acids. J was trimmed by 8 bases and V by 4 bases; bases with no gene match: 2. This chain's CDR3 is CASSSDRGDIQYF. The CDR3 DNA sequence: TGTGCCAGCAGTTCGGACAGGGGGGACATTCAGTACTTC.

Of note for this clonotype: The CDR3 carries no conserved terminal phenylalanine or tryptophan, so it likely arises from a read error. The DNA is omitted, as the CDR3 cannot be located on it reliably, and the CDR3 follows TCRdb's listing. V and J are TRBV10-3 and TRBJ2-1; the DNA was not used to check the table's D call, TRBD1. The CDR3 length is 11 residues, termini included. CDR1 and CDR2 from the germline V gene are ENHRY and SYGVKD. CDR3 region: CAISEGDHPSL.

V and J are TRBV6-1 and TRBJ2-7, with D possibly being TRBD1 (6 bases). V was pared by 4 bases and J by 5 bases, with 12 bases between. The CDR3 has 13 amino acids. Per germline, CDR1 MNHNS and CDR2 SASEGT. The CDR3 protein is CASSVNRDHEQYF. The CDR3 bases are TGTGCCAGCAGTGTCAACAGGGACCACGAGCAGTACTTC.

This sequence joins TRBV20-1 and TRBJ1-4; TRBD1 is a possible D gene (6 bases). This CDR3 spans 12 amino acids. Germline V gives CDR1 DFQATT, CDR2 SNEGSKA (reference sequence). V was pared by 3 bases and J by 5 bases, with 7 bases between. The CDR3 reads CSARRGNEKLFF. CDR3 DNA: TGCAGTGCTAGGAGGGGGAATGAAAAACTGTTTTTT.

This clonotype was seen a few times. V gene TRBV20-1 combines with J gene TRBJ2-5, with unresolved D. With 0 bases removed from V and 5 bases from J, the gap between germline ends came to 13 bases. CDR1 is DFQATT, CDR2 SNEGSKA, per germline (reference sequence). The CDR3 totals 14 residues. CDR3 amino acids: CSARDFRFGETQYF. CDR3 sequence (DNA): TGCAGTGCTAGAGATTTCCGGTTCGGGGAGACCCAGTACTTC.

This clonotype has just a few counts. The V and J genes are TRBV7-9 and TRBJ2-7, with TRBD1 matching over 10 bases. The trim removed 2 bases at V and 1 base at J, leaving 5 bases unmatched. This CDR3 is 16 amino acids long. Germline loops: CDR1 SEHNR, CDR2 FQNEAQ (reference sequence). The chain's CDR3 is CASSLWTGGSSYEQYF. CDR3 coding DNA: TGTGCCAGCAGCTTATGGACAGGGGGTTCATCCTACGAGCAGTACTTC.

This chain connects TRBV12-3 or TRBV12-4 to TRBJ1-2; D gene ambiguous. The CDR3 has 15 amino acids. Trimming took off 8 bases at V and 8 bases at J, with 24 bases between the two ends. The CDR3: CASGSSAAESGGYTF. The CDR3 DNA follows: TGTGCCAGCGGCTCGTCCGCCGCGGAGTCAGGAGGCTACACCTTC.